The source of this TCR beta chain is a study of vaccination and CD4 T cells after COVID-19. Study background: Collection of post-vaccine samples followed dose two by a median around 70 days, spanning a range of 14 to 241.

Note on this clonotype: Its antigen is currently unknown.

Sequenced with the Oncomine TCR Beta short-read assay was DNA taken from cultured CD4+ T cells. TCRdb ran MiXCR on the PCR reads and lists one entry per CDR3 protein. The sample lists some 7,700 distinct CDR3 sequences, 65% to 75% occurring once. Treatment in this sample: roughly 11-day PBMC culture with coronavirus spike peptide pools or control peptides (ViraFEST assay). Trimming cost V 3 bases and J 6 bases, with 19 bases left between them. The CDR3 contains 15 residues. Germline CDR1 and CDR2: DFQATT and SNEGSKA (reference sequence). Source: cultured CD4+ T cells from blood, taken after SARS-CoV-2 vaccination. This rearrangement joins TRBV20-1 to TRBJ2-3; TRBD1 might be the D (6 bases). The sequence derives from a human donor with COVID-19. The CDR3 nucleotides are TGCAGTGCTAGCGGGACACAAAGCAAGGCTGATACGCAGTATTTT. Translation gives CSASGTQSKADTQYF.